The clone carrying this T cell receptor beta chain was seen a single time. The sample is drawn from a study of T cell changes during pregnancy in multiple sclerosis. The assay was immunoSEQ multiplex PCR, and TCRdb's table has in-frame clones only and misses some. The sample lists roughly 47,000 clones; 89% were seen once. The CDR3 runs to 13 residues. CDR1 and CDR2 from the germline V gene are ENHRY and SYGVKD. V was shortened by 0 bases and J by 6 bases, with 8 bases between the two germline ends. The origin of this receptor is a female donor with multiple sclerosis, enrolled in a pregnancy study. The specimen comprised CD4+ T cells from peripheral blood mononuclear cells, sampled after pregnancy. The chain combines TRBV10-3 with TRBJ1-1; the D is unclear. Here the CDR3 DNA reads TGTGCCATCAGTGAGTCGTTTCAGGCTGAAGCTTTCTTT. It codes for CAISESFQAEAFF.